This T cell receptor (beta chain) comes out of a study of identical twins' blood T cells. Study conclusions and caveats: Top TCRbeta clonotypes were shared more with twin than unrelated donors.

About this clonotype itself: Its antigen is unknown.

This CDR3 has 13 amino acids. V lost 8 bases and J 2 bases, leaving 12 bases between the germline ends. Germline lookup yields CDR1 SEHNR and CDR2 FQNEAQ (reference sequence). MiXCR, applied by TCRdb to the 5' RACE reads, yields one record per CDR3 protein. The sample has fewer than 450,000 distinct CDR3 sequences; roughly 30% are singletons. J is TRBJ1-2 and V is TRBV7-9; the D gene is possibly TRBD1 (5 bases). Sequenced material: PBMCs. The clonotype was recovered from a woman aged 18 to 55 in good health. The CDR3 nucleotides are TGTGCCAGCCGGGGCGGGGCGAACTATGGCTACACCTTC. Translating it yields CASRGGANYGYTF. The complete variable domain, with remaining parts taken from reference TRBV7-9 and TRBJ1-2, reads DTGVSQNPRHKITKRGQNVTFRCDPISEHNRLYWYRQTLGQGPEFLTYFQNEAQLEKSRLLSDRFSAERPKGSFSTLEIQRTEQGDSAMYLCASRGGANYGYTFGSGTRLTVV.